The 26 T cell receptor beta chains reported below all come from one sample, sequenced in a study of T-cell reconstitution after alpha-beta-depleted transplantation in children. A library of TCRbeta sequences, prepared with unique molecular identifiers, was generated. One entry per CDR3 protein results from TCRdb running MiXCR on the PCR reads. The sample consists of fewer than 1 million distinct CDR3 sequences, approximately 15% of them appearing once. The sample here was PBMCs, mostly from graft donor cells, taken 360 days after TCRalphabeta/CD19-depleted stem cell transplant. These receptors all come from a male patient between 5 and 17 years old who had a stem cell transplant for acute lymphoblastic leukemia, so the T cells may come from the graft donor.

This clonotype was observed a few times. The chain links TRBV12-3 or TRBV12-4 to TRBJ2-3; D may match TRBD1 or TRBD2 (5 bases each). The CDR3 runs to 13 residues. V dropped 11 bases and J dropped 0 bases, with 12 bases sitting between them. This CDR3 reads CALRGSSTDTQYF. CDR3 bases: TGTGCCCTGAGGGGCTCTAGCACAGATACGCAGTATTTT.

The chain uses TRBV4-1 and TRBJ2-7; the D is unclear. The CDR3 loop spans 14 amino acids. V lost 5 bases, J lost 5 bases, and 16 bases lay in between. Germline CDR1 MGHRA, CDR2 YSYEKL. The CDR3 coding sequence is TGCGCCAGCAGCGGTTACAGCCGGGTCCACGAGCAGTACTTC. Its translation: CASSGYSRVHEQYF.

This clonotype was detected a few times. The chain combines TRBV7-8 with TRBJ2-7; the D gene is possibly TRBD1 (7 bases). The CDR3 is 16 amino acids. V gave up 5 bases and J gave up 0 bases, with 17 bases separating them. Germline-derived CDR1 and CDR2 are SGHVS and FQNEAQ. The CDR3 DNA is TGTGCCAGCAGCCCCTATCAGGGGGGAAGCTCCTACGAGCAGTACTTC. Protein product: CASSPYQGGSSYEQYF.

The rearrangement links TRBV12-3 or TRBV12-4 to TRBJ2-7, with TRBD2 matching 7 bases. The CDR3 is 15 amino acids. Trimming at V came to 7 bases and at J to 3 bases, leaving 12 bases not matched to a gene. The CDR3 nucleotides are TGTGCCAGCACCTCCGTAGAGACTAGCTTCTACGAGCAGTACTTC. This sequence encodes CASTSVETSFYEQYF.

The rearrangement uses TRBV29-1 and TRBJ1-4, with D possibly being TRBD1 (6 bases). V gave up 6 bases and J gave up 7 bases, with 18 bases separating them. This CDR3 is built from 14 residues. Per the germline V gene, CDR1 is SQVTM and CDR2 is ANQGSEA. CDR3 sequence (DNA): TGCAGCGTCCGACTTCAGGGGAAGAGTGAAAAACTGTTTTTT. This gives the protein CSVRLQGKSEKLFF.

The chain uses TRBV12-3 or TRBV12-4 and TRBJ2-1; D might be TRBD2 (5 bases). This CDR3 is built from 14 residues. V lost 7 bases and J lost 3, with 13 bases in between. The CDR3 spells CASTQTGIYNEQFF. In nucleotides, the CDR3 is TGTGCCAGCACCCAGACCGGGATCTACAATGAGCAGTTCTTC.

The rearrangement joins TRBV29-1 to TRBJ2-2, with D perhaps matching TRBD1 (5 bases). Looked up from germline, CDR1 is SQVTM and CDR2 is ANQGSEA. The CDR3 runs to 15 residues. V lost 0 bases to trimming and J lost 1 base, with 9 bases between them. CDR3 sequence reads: CSVEDPDRNTGELFF. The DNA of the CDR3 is TGCAGCGTTGAAGATCCCGACAGGAACACCGGGGAGCTGTTTTTT.

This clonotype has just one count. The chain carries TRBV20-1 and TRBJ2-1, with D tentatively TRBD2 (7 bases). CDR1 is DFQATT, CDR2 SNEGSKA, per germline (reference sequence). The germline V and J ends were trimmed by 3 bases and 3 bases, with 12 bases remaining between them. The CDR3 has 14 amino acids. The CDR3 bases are TGCAGTGCTAGCGGGGGGCAAAGCTACAATGAGCAGTTCTTC. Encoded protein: CSASGGQSYNEQFF.

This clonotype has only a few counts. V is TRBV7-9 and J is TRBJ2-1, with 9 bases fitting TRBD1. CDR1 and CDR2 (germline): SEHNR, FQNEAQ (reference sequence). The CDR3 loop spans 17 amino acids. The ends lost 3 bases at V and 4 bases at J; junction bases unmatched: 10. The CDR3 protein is CASSFKLPGQGYNEQFF. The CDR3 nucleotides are TGTGCCAGCAGCTTCAAGCTTCCGGGACAGGGTTACAATGAGCAGTTCTTC.

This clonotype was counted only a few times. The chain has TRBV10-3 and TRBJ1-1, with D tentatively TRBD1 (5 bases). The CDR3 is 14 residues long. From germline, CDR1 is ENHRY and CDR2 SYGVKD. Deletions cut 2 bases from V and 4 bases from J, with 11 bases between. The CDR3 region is CAISEQLGVTEAFF. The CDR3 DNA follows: TGTGCCATCAGTGAGCAATTGGGGGTCACTGAAGCTTTCTTT.

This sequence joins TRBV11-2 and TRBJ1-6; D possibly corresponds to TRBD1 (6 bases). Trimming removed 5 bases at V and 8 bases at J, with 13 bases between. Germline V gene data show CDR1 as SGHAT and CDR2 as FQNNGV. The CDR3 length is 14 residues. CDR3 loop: CASSRDTVDSPLHF. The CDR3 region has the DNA TGTGCCAGCAGCCGGGACACCGTTGATTCACCCCTCCACTTT.

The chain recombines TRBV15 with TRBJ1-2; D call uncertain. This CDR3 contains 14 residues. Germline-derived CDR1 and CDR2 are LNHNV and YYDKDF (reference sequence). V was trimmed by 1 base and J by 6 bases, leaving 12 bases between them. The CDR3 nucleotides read TGTGCCACCAGCAGAGGGACGGACGTCCATGGCTACACCTTC. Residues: CATSRGTDVHGYTF.

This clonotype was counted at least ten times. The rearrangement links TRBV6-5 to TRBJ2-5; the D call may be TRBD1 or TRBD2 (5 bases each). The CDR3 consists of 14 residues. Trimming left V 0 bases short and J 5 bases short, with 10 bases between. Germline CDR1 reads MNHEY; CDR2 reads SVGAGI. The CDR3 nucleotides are TGTGCCAGCAGTTACTCGGGACCTTCGGAGACCCAGTACTTC. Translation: CASSYSGPSETQYF.

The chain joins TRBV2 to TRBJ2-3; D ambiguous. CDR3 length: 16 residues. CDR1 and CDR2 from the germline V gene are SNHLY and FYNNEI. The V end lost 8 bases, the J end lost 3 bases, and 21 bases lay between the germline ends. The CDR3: CASLVSFSNPTDTQYF. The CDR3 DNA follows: TGTGCCAGCCTCGTCAGCTTCTCTAACCCTACAGATACGCAGTATTTT.

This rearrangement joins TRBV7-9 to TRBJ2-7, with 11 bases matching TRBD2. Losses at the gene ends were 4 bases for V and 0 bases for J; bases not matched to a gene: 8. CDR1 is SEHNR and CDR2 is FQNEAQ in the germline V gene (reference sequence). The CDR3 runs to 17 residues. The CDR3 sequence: CASSSRLAGMSSYEQYF. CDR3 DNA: TGTGCCAGCAGCTCGAGACTAGCGGGAATGAGCTCCTACGAGCAGTACTTC.

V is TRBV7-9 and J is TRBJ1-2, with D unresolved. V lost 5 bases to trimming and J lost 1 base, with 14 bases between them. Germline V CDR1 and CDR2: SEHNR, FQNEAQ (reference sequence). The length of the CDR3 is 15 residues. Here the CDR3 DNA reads TGTGCCAGCAGCCTCCATGGTGCAGTTAACTATGGCTACACCTTC. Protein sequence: CASSLHGAVNYGYTF.

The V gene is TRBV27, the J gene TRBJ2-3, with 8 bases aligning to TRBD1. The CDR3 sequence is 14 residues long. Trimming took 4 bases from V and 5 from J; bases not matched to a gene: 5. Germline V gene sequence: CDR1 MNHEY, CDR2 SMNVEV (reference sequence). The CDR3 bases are TGTGCCAGCAGTTATACAGGGGGGAGAGATACGCAGTATTTT. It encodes CASSYTGGRDTQYF.

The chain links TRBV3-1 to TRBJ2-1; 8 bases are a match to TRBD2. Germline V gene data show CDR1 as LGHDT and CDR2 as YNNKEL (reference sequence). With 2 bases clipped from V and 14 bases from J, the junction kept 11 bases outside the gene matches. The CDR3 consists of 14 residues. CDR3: CASSQTSAGGTEFF. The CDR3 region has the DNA TGTGCCAGCAGCCAAACGTCGGCGGGAGGTACGGAGTTCTTC.

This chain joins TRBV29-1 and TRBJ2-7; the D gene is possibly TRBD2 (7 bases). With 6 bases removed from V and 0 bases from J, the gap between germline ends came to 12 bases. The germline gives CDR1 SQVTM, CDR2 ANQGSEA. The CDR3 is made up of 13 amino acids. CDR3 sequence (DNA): TGCAGCGTAGACGGGGGGCCCTCCTACGAGCAGTACTTC. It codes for CSVDGGPSYEQYF.

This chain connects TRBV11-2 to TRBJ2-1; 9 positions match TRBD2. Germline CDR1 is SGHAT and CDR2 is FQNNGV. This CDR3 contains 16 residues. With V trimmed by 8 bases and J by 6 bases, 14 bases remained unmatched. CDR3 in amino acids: CASRTISGSGANEQFF. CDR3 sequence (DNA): TGTGCCAGCCGAACGATTAGCGGGAGTGGGGCCAATGAGCAGTTCTTC.

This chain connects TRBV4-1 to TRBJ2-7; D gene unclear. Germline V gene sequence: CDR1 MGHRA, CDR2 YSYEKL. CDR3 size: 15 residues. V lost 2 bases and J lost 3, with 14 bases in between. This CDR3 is CASSQPLPWGYEQYF. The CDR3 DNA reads TGCGCCAGCAGCCAACCACTCCCCTGGGGCTACGAGCAGTACTTC.

CDR3: CASSPRLAGHTQYF. The CDR3 nucleotides read TGTGCCAGCAGCCCCCGACTAGCGGGCCATACGCAGTATTTT. This chain uses TRBV3-1 with TRBJ2-3; 10 bases are shared with TRBD2. The V gene end was trimmed by 4 bases and the J gene end by 7 bases; junction bases not matched to a gene: 5. This CDR3 is built from 14 residues. In germline, CDR1 is LGHDT, CDR2 YNNKEL (reference sequence).

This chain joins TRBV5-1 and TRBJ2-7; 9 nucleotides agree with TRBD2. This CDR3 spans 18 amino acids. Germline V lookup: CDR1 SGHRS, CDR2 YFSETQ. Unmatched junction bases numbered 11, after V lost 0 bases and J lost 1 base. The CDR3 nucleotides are TGCGCCAGCAGCTTGGTATTAGCGGGAGTTCGGAGTTCCTACGAGCAGTACTTC. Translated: CASSLVLAGVRSSYEQYF.

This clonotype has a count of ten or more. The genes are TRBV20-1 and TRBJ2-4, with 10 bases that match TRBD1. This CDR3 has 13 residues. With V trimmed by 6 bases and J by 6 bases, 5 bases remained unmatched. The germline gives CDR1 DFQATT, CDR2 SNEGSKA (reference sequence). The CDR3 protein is CSARDRGINIQYF. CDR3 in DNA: TGCAGTGCCCGGGACAGGGGCATAAACATTCAGTACTTC.

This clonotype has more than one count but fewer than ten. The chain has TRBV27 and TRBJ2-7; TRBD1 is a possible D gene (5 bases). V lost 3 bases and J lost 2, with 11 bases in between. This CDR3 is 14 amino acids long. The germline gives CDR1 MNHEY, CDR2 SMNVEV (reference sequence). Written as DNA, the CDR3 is TGTGCCAGCAGTTTTATACAGGACCCCTACGAGCAGTACTTC. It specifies CASSFIQDPYEQYF.

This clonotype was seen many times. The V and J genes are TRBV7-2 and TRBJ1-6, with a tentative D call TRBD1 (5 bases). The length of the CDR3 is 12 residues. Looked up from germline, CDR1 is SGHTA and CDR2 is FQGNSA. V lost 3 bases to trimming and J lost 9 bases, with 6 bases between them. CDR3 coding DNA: TGTGCCAGCAGCTTTAGGGGTTCACCCCTCCACTTT. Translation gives CASSFRGSPLHF.